These 9 T cell receptor beta chains were all obtained from the same sample, sequenced in a study of Ad26.COV2.S vaccination and SARS-CoV-2 variants. Sequencing was performed with immunoSEQ multiplex PCR; in TCRdb, only in-frame clones are kept and a portion is missing. The sample records around 270,000 clones, roughly 85% being singletons. The treatment was: 15 to 20 received Ad26.COV2.S at low or high dose, single or two shots; roughly five received placebo; per-sample allocation not given. Sampling took place 63 days after the first vaccine or placebo injection. The source material was peripheral blood, sampled in a trial of Ad26.COV2.S vaccine versus placebo. These receptors were collected from a person aged 18-65 years who received the Ad26.COV2.S COVID-19 vaccine or a placebo.

The V gene is TRBV2, the J gene TRBJ2-7, with no clear D. Germline V gene sequence: CDR1 SNHLY, CDR2 FYNNEI. V dropped 7 bases and J dropped 8 bases, with 18 bases sitting between them. The CDR3 sequence is 13 residues long. The CDR3 loop is CASKRADLAQQYV. For the CDR3, the DNA is TGTGCCAGCAAAAGGGCGGACCTCGCCCAGCAGTACGTC.

The rearrangement links TRBV11-2 to TRBJ2-3; no clear D. CDR1 is SGHAT and CDR2 is FQNNGV in the germline V gene. The CDR3 contains 14 residues. V lost 1 base, J lost 1 base, and 6 bases lay in between. CDR3 DNA sequence: TGTGCCAGCAGCTTAGTTCGGGGCACAGATACGCAGTATTTT. Its protein is CASSLVRGTDTQYF. The variable domain in full, completed from reference TRBV11-2 and TRBJ2-3, reads EAGVAQSPRYKIIEKRQSVAFWCNPISGHATLYWYQQILGQGPKLLIQFQNNGVVDDSQLPKDRFSAERLKGVDSTLKIQPAKLEDSAVYLCASSLVRGTDTQYFGPGTRLTVL.

This rearrangement joins TRBV5-5 to TRBJ2-3; no reliable D call. Deletions cut 0 bases from V and 1 base from J, with 3 bases between. This CDR3 comprises 13 residues. Germline V gene sequence: CDR1 SGHKS, CDR2 YYEKEE (reference sequence). The CDR3 is CASSLAGTDTQYF. Written as DNA, the CDR3 is TGTGCCAGCAGCTTGGCCGGCACAGATACGCAGTATTTT.

The V and J genes are TRBV7-2 and TRBJ2-3, with unresolved D. The CDR3 is made up of 14 amino acids. Germline loops: CDR1 SGHTA, CDR2 FQGNSA. V lost 2 bases, J lost 1 base, and 7 bases lay in between. CDR3 residues: CASSLKWGTDTQYF. CDR3 nucleotide sequence: TGTGCCAGCAGCTTAAAGTGGGGCACAGATACGCAGTATTTT. The full variable domain, completed using reference TRBV7-2 and TRBJ2-3, is GAGVSQSPSNKVTEKGKDVELRCDPISGHTALYWYRQSLGQGLEFLIYFQGNSAPDKSGLPSDRFSAERTGGSVSTLTIQRTQQEDSAVYLCASSLKWGTDTQYFGPGTRLTVL.

This chain connects TRBV7-9 to TRBJ1-6; the D gene is possibly TRBD1 (5 bases). The CDR3 is made up of 17 amino acids. The V and J ends lost 6 bases and 0 bases respectively, with 15 bases between them. CDR1 SEHNR and CDR2 FQNEAQ come from the germline V gene (reference sequence). CDR3 bases: TGTGCCAGCAGTTTAACAGGTTCAAGCTCCTATAATTCACCCCTCCACTTT. This sequence encodes CASSLTGSSSYNSPLHF.

The rearrangement uses TRBV12-3 or TRBV12-4 and TRBJ1-5; no clear D. V dropped 1 base and J dropped 6 bases, with 7 bases sitting between them. The CDR3 has 13 residues. This chain's CDR3 is CASSLVRGQPQHF. CDR3 in DNA: TGTGCCAGCAGTTTAGTCCGCGGTCAGCCCCAGCATTTT.

The table lists this clone with a few counts. V and J are TRBV19 and TRBJ1-6, with no clear D. Trimming took 4 bases from V and 4 from J, leaving 8 bases between them. The CDR3 covers 14 residues. The germline V gene has CDR1 LNHDA and CDR2 SQIVND (reference sequence). CDR3 protein: CASSTAAYNSPLHF. Written as DNA, the CDR3 is TGTGCCAGTAGTACGGCAGCTTATAATTCACCCCTCCACTTT.

The V call is TRBV30, the J call TRBJ2-5; D not resolved. Trimming took 3 bases from V and 7 from J, leaving 15 bases between them. Germline-derived CDR1 and CDR2 are GTSNPN and SVGIG (reference sequence). CDR3 length equals 13 residues. The CDR3 coding sequence is TGTGCCTGGAGCGCTATGATCCTCGGGACCCAGTACTTC. Translated: CAWSAMILGTQYF. The variable domain in full, completed from reference TRBV30 and TRBJ2-5, reads SQTIHQWPATLVQPVGSPLSLECTVEGTSNPNLYWYRQAAGRGLQLLFYSVGIGQISSEVPQNLSASRPQDRQFILSSKKLLLSDSGFYLCAWSAMILGTQYFGPGTRLLVL.

This chain links TRBV14 with TRBJ2-3; D may be TRBD1 (6 bases). This CDR3 comprises 12 residues. Germline loops: CDR1 SGHDN, CDR2 FVKESK. V was clipped by 4 bases and J by 8 bases, with 10 bases between them. CDR3 amino acids: CASSLSRGTQYF. The DNA of the CDR3 is TGTGCCAGCAGCCTTTCCAGGGGTACGCAGTATTTT.